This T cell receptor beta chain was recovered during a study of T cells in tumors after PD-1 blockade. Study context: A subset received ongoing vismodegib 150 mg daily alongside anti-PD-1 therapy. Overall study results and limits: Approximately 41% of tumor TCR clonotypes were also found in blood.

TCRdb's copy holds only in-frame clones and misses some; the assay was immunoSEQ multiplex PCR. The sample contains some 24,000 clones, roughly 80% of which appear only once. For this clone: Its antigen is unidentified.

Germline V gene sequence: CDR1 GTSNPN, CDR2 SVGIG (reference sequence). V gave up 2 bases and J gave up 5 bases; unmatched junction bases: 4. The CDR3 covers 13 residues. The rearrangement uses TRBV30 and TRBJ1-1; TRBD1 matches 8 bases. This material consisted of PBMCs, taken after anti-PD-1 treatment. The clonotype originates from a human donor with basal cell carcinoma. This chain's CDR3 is CAWSPDRGTEAFF. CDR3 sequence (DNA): TGTGCCTGGAGTCCCGACAGGGGTACTGAAGCTTTCTTT.